The 9 T cell receptor beta chains in this list originate from one sample, sequenced in a study of shared clonotypes between healthy human individuals. The naive CD8 fraction comprised CD45RO-negative cells positively selected for CCR7 and excluded terminally differentiated effector memory CD45RA+ cells. The repertoire was sequenced with immunoSEQ multiplex PCR; TCRdb's copy has only in-frame clones and lacks some. This table holds about 2.1 million clones, about 92% found once. The sample comprised naive CD8+ T cells from PBMCs. These receptors came from a man younger than 30 in good health. Some clones in this sample may be carry-over from other donors' samples.

The chain links TRBV13 to TRBJ2-7; TRBD1 matches 8 bases. The CDR3 has 17 amino acids. V was pared by 4 bases and J by 5 bases, with 16 bases of the junction left unmatched. Per germline, CDR1 PRHDT and CDR2 FYEKMQ (reference sequence). The CDR3 reads CASSSKTVEGQANEQYF. In DNA, the CDR3 is TGTGCCAGCAGCTCCAAGACTGTGGAGGGACAGGCAAACGAGCAGTACTTC. The entire variable domain, with the rest obtained from reference TRBV13 and TRBJ2-7, is as follows: AAGVIQSPRHLIKEKRETATLKCYPIPRHDTVYWYQQGPGQDPQFLISFYEKMQSDKGSIPDRFSAQQFSDYHSELNMSSLELGDSALYFCASSSKTVEGQANEQYFGPGTRLTVT.

There are a few counts of this clone. The chain recombines TRBV4-1 with TRBJ2-2, with 7 positions matching TRBD2. Trimming cost V 3 bases and J 0 bases; bases outside gene matches: 4. Germline V gene sequence: CDR1 MGHRA, CDR2 YSYEKL. The CDR3 is 16 amino acids. In nucleotides, the CDR3 is TGCGCCAGCAGCCACCTAGCGGACCCGAACACCGGGGAGCTGTTTTTT. Its translation is CASSHLADPNTGELFF.

CDR3 nucleotides: TGTGCCAGCAGCTCGACAGGGATATACGAGCAGTACTTC. It codes for CASSSTGIYEQYF. The chain joins TRBV11-2 to TRBJ2-7; TRBD1 aligns across 7 bases. J was trimmed by 4 bases and V by 4 bases; bases with no gene match: 4. The CDR3 is made up of 13 amino acids. Germline V CDR1 and CDR2: SGHAT, FQNNGV. The complete variable domain, with remaining parts taken from reference TRBV11-2 and TRBJ2-7, reads EAGVAQSPRYKIIEKRQSVAFWCNPISGHATLYWYQQILGQGPKLLIQFQNNGVVDDSQLPKDRFSAERLKGVDSTLKIQPAKLEDSAVYLCASSSTGIYEQYFGPGTRLTVT.

This sequence joins TRBV9 and TRBJ2-1, with TRBD2 matching over 9 bases. The germline V gene encodes CDR1 SGDLS and CDR2 YYNGEE. Trimming cost V 4 bases and J 5 bases; bases outside gene matches: 13. CDR3 length: 17 amino acids. This CDR3 reads CASSTRRGRARNNEQFF. The CDR3 nucleotides are TGTGCCAGCAGCACCAGACGCGGGAGGGCCCGGAACAATGAGCAGTTCTTC.

This clone was counted a single time. The sample contains more than one DNA sequence encoding this CDR3. The genes are TRBV5-4 and TRBJ2-7; D is perhaps TRBD1 (6 bases). The CDR3 has 13 amino acids. Trimming removed 0 bases from V and 3 bases from J, with 7 bases in between. The germline V gene encodes CDR1 SGHNT and CDR2 YYREEE (reference sequence). CDR3 loop: CASSLDRDYEQYF. The CDR3, as DNA: TGTGCCAGCAGCTTGGACAGGGACTACGAGCAGTACTTC.

This chain joins TRBV10-2 and TRBJ2-7; D is possibly TRBD1 or TRBD2 (5 bases each). V was trimmed by 2 bases and J by 4 bases, leaving 12 bases between them. CDR1 is WSHSY, CDR2 SAAADI, per germline. The CDR3 is made up of 14 amino acids. The CDR3 loop is CASSEPGPGYEQYF. The CDR3, as DNA: TGCGCCAGCAGTGAGCCGGGACCGGGGTACGAGCAGTACTTC.

The V gene is TRBV19, the J gene TRBJ1-4, with no clear D. CDR1 LNHDA and CDR2 SQIVND come from the germline V gene (reference sequence). The CDR3 is 14 residues long. The germline V and J ends were trimmed by 3 bases and 7 bases, with 12 bases remaining between them. The CDR3 DNA is TGTGCCAGTAGTATGGATGGGGAAGGTGAAAAACTGTTTTTT. Its translation is CASSMDGEGEKLFF.

J is TRBJ2-1 and V is TRBV6-1, with D unresolved. Germline loops: CDR1 MNHNS, CDR2 SASEGT. This CDR3 has 16 residues. The germline V and J ends were trimmed by 4 bases and 0 bases, with 13 bases remaining between them. CDR3: CASSVGSGFSYNEQFF. CDR3 nucleotide sequence: TGTGCCAGCAGTGTCGGGTCAGGATTCTCCTACAATGAGCAGTTCTTC.

The gene calls are TRBV5-1 and TRBJ2-7, with D hard to call. CDR3 length: 14 residues. Looked up from germline, CDR1 is SGHRS and CDR2 is YFSETQ. Trimming took off 0 bases at V and 4 bases at J, with 11 bases between the two ends. CDR3 nucleotides: TGCGCCAGCAGCTTGGTTGGCCAGACTTACGAGCAGTACTTC. Translation gives CASSLVGQTYEQYF.